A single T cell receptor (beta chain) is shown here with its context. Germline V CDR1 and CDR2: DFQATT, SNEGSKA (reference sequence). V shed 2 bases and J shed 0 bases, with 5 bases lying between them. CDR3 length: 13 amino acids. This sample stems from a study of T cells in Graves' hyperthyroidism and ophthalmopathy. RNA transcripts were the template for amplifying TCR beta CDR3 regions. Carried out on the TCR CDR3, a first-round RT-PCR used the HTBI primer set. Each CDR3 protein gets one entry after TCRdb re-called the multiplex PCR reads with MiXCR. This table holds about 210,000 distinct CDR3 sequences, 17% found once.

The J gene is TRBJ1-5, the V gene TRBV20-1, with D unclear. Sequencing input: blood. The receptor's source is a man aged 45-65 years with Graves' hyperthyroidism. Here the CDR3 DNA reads TGCAGTGCTAGAAAGGTTAGCAATCAGCCCCAGCATTTT. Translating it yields CSARKVSNQPQHF.